This T cell receptor beta chain is drawn from a study of cytomegalovirus exposure and HLA in healthy donors (dated by TCRdb to about 2017). Broadly, across the study: According to an earlier analysis of 550 to 750 of the donors, some 180 million T cells yielded 117 million unique TCR beta sequences and roughly 280 Gb of sequence data. Around 320 gigabases of sequencing data and tens of millions of unique TCR sequences were included in an early release covering 550 to 800 HLA-typed donors. Of the roughly 400 genotyped donors, approximately 83% fell in the genetic ancestry cluster associated with self-reported Caucasian donors. The study aimed to test whether cataloging public T cell receptors could reveal signatures of past pathogen exposure. Using immunosequencing, the study profiled T cell repertoires from fewer than 700 subjects and related those repertoires to cytomegalovirus serostatus. In addition to the first cohort of hundreds of subjects, a separate validation cohort of approximately 120 different subjects was used. To predict cytomegalovirus infection status, the study combined high-throughput TCR immunosequencing, statistical association of individual TCRs with disease status, and machine learning. To study patterns of TCR occurrence, a later analysis re-analyzed previously published TCR beta repertoires from hundreds of donors and added high-resolution HLA genotyping. In the later analysis, no new phenotypic data were used to find candidate immune exposures; instead, reliance was placed on TCR beta sequences and their occurrence across donors. In an earlier analysis of over 550 of the donors, high-throughput TCR beta sequencing was used to judge whether each TCR beta V gene segment behaved as functional or pseudogenic. Alongside the repertoire data, information on donor age, sex, ethnicity and CMV serostatus was compiled. A later genetic analysis used genome-wide SNP genotypes for about 55% of the 666 donors, treating that subset as a discovery cohort. All discovery cohort repertoires had been generated using a single sequencing platform. HLA typing included class I and class II loci at four-digit resolution. The number of typed donors differed by locus: about 620-640 for A, B, C, DRB1 and DQB1; approximately 520 for DQA1; 606 for DPA1; and 450 to 480 for DPB1. Four to six DR-DQ haplotypes were handled as single units for association and clustering, since linkage in the cohort was strong. Across approximately 400 genotyped donors of the cohort, an average of about 240,000 unique TCR beta nucleotide sequences per donor were sequenced, and about a sixth of those sequences were non-productive.

On the study overall, not on this receptor specifically: Strong co-occurrence of HLA alleles, especially DR and DQ, made assigning TCR associations to individual alleles difficult. A later analysis reported that several top co-occurrence clusters appeared linked to parvovirus B19, influenza, CMV and Epstein-Barr virus. At a false discovery rate of 0.05, a later analysis linked some 17,000 TCR beta sequences to specific HLA alleles. The sequencing pipeline was judged likely to have produced a cluster of highly shared sequence variants as a technical artifact. Some IMGT-functional V segments, including TRBV6-2 and TRBV6-3, could not be told apart with the 87-base-pair reads, so those segments were excluded. This cohort had only TCR beta chains sequenced, and the lack of alpha or paired-chain data limited which features could be detected. A later genetic analysis associated a missense DCLRE1C variant with V-gene and J-gene trimming of TCR beta chains, and an independent cohort replicated the association. For the cohort, immune exposure information was limited to CMV serostatus. A further reported finding was that TCR beta sequences accurately predicted the HLA-A and HLA-B alleles for most subjects in the first cohort. Because counts were too low, under 20 rarely observed V segments, including chromosome 9 orphons, were left out of the earlier analysis of some 640 of the donors. Linkage disequilibrium might explain the correlated functional status among segregating V segments, but an unknown experimental factor could not be excluded. Because HLA typing was missing for some donors at each locus, association tests included only the typed subset. In a later analysis, the rate of TCR association differed among HLA loci, with DRB1 alleles having the most associated TCRs and HLA-C alleles having the fewest. While some public TCRs were present in many individuals, most TCR sequences turned up only very rarely across donors. In both the original and validation cohorts, the classifier was reported to diagnose cytomegalovirus status with high specificity and sensitivity. It was suggested by the authors that the approach could potentially be generalized to other disease states and immunological phenotypes. Roughly uniform sequencing depth across donors was assumed in presence/absence analyses, although this assumption may not hold. In a later analysis, most CMV-associated TCR beta chains were found to appear HLA-restricted, with HLA associations seemingly driven largely by CMV exposure. In vitro tests confirmed that a few of the cytomegalovirus-associated TCR beta chains recognize cytomegalovirus antigens. In a later genetic analysis, fewer N-insertions in productive TCRs were reported among donors in an Asian-associated ancestry cluster than the roughly 700-donor mean. A total of around 150 TCR beta chains were listed by the study as associated with cytomegalovirus. In an earlier analysis of some 500 of the donors, most TCR beta V segments were observed in productive rearrangements about 87% or about 30% of the time, broadly matching IMGT annotations. In a later analysis, HLA-associated TCR beta chains showed more clonal expansion and lower generation probabilities than non-associated chains that were equally common.

The CDR3 starts with the cysteine, ends with the phenylalanine, and has 16 residues. Just the 48-base CDR3 DNA is kept, in frame starting at base 1. Relative to germline, V is missing 0 bases and J is missing 2 bases, with 4 bases of the junction outside any gene match. From the germline V gene, CDR1 is SGHRS and CDR2 is YFSETQ. Comments on this clone: It lacks a known antigen. No much larger clone is present one base from it, and per-base qualities are unavailable.

Library construction relied on the immunoSEQ multiplex PCR assay. The multiplex PCR relied on a mix of 60 forward primers for TCR Vbeta segments and 13 reverse primers for TCR Jbeta segments. The CDR3 region of rearranged TCR beta genes was amplified from genomic DNA by a multiplex PCR assay. The Illumina HiSeq System was used to sequence the amplified TCR beta libraries as 87-base-pair reads. As for the authors' bioinformatics: A later analysis tallied tens of millions of unique TCR beta chains across the 666 repertoires, and approximately 11 million of those chains were shared by two or more donors. To remove PCR and sequencing errors, raw reads were error-corrected and collapsed into unique sequences using a nearest-neighbor algorithm that merged closely related sequences. CDR3 sequences were aligned to IMGT reference sequences to assign V, D and J gene segments. For a sequence to be retained, a match of at least six nucleotides was required to both a V gene segment and a J gene segment. Rearrangements were called productive when the CDR3 lacked stop codons and stayed in frame with V and J; all others were non-productive. Following IMGT convention, CDR3 was defined as the stretch from the second conserved V-encoded cysteine up to the conserved J-encoded phenylalanine. The earlier analysis of 587 of the donors excluded sequences that lacked an unambiguous match to a single V gene segment. An earlier analysis of just under 600 of the donors called V segments functional above 56.7% productive rearrangements and segregating when the between-donor standard deviation exceeded 5%. To diagnose cytomegalovirus status from the catalog of TCR beta chain sequences, a statistical classification framework was built. In a later analysis, TCR nucleotide sequences were compared against IMGT/GENE-DB human TR gene sequences so that V and J genes could be assigned. In a later analysis, CDR3 sequences and most-parsimonious VDJ recombination scenarios were assigned using the TCRdist pipeline. In a later analysis, each TCR beta chain was defined by its CDR3 amino acid sequence together with its V-gene family, and reads without a unique V-gene family were excluded. To address suspected cross-contamination and a sequencing artifact, a later analysis removed around 600 highly shared, low-generation-probability nucleotide sequences. A later analysis calculated a clonal expansion index for each public chain from normalized within-repertoire ranks of inferred template counts. Generation probabilities in a later analysis came from a VDJ recombination model fitted to out-of-frame rearrangements, and those results were checked against IGoR. Hypergeometric tests were used in a later analysis to score TCR-TCR, TCR-HLA and TCR-CMV co-occurrence, with a repertoire-size bias correction applied to the TCR pairs. A later analysis estimated false discovery rates by permuting HLA or CMV assignments 20 times. In a later analysis, co-occurring TCRs were grouped using DBSCAN, and TCRdist sequence similarity was added for clustering within HLA-allele-positive subsets. Co-occurrence clustering excluded repertoires with fewer than 30,000 or more than 120,000 public chains, plus five with anomalous nucleotide sharing. What TCRdb holds here is the immuneACCESS table cut down to in-frame rearrangements. Part of the clones is not present; checked against another copy, under half of the missing clones reflect an unresolved V gene, and the others are unexplained. The V and J calls and clone size come from that table; D and trimming were worked out from the DNA. The sample contains about 120,000 clones, 75% of them found a single time. The ten largest clones add up to just under 3% of the sample.

The cohort comprised some 700 healthy bone marrow donors. All cohort members were sampled while nominally healthy, although unrecorded immune exposures were likely present. The donor was CMV seropositive and was included in the group of around 300 seropositive cohort members. A peripheral blood sample was provided by each donor, and peripheral blood mononuclear cells were used for TCR beta sequencing. The Qiagen DNeasy Blood Extraction Kit was used to extract genomic DNA from the blood cell samples. Material for sequencing was PBMCs. The TCR originated in a woman aged 40 to 50 in good health and CMV-seropositive. The chain uses TRBV5-1 and TRBJ2-5, with 10 junctional bases fitting TRBD2. The base sequence is TGCGCCAGCAGCTTGGCTAGCGGGGGCCTTCAAGAGACCCAGTACTTC. Translated, it gives CASSLASGGLQETQYF.